This T cell receptor (beta chain) is from a study of blood T cells in healthy people across ages. A second PCR, run for roughly 7 to 11 cycles, used a sample-barcoded 5' primer plus a J-beta primer mix. TCRdb re-analysed the 5' RACE reads in MiXCR, keeping a single row per CDR3 protein. The profile covers around 870,000 distinct CDR3 sequences, with about 28% appearing a single time and around 15% taken by the ten largest. The CDR3 runs to 14 residues. The V end lost 4 bases, the J end lost 2 bases, and 12 bases lay between the germline ends. Looked up from germline, CDR1 is SQVTM and CDR2 is ANQGSEA. In the case of this clonotype: This may be a read error: a much more frequent sequence differs by one nucleotide. Because it lacks the conserved phenylalanine or tryptophan at the end, this CDR3 is likely a read error.

J is TRBJ1-5 and V is TRBV29-1; D is perhaps TRBD1 (5 bases). The clonotype was recovered from a woman over 75 in good health. The sample comprised blood. In DNA, the CDR3 is TGCAGCGTTGCCGGGGGTGACGGCAATCAGCCCCAGCATTGT. It specifies CSVAGGDGNQPQHC.